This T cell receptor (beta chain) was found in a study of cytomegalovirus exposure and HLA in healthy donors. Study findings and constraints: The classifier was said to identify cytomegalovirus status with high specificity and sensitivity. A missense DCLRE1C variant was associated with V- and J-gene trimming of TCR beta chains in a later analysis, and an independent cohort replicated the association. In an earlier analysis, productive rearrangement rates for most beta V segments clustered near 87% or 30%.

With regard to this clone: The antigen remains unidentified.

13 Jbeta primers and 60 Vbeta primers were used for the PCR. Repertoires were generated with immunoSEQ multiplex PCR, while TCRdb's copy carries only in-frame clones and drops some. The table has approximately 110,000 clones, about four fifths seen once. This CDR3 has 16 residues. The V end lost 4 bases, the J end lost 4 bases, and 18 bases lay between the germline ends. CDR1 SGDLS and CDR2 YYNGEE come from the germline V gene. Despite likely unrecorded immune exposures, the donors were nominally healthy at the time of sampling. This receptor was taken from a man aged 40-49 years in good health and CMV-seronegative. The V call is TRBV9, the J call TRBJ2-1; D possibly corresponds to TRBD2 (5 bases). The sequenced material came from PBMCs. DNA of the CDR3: TGTGCCAGCAGCCCAGAGGAGGCAGAAGCATACAATGAGCAGTTCTTC. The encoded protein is CASSPEEAEAYNEQFF.